Following are 23 T cell receptor beta chains from one sample sequenced in a study of response to subunit inactivated influenza vaccine. A single record per CDR3 protein comes from TCRdb applying MiXCR to the RT-PCR reads. The profile covers 650,000 or so distinct CDR3 sequences, with approximately 15% appearing a single time and less than 8.5% taken by the ten largest. Specimen: PBMCs from blood, collected less than 15 days before vaccination. The receptors here all came from a man between 50 and 59 years old who received an inactivated influenza vaccine.

In this sample, this clonotype turned up a few times. The V gene is TRBV5-6, the J gene TRBJ2-3, with unresolved D. The germline V gene has CDR1 SGHDT and CDR2 YYEEEE. The V end was cut by 4 bases, the J end by 5 bases, with 8 bases between. The CDR3 sequence is 12 residues long. CDR3 residues: CASSQNLDTQYF. DNA of the CDR3: TGTGCCAGCAGCCAAAACTTAGATACGCAGTATTTT.

The CDR3 reads CASSVGSASGGETQYF. CDR3 nucleotide sequence: TGTGCCAGCAGCGTAGGGTCTGCTTCGGGAGGGGAGACCCAGTACTTC. J is TRBJ2-5 and V is TRBV9; 8 bases map to TRBD2. Germline V CDR1 and CDR2: SGDLS, YYNGEE. Trimming at V came to 0 bases and at J to 5 bases, leaving 9 bases not matched to a gene. The CDR3 loop spans 16 amino acids. The variable domain in full, with the rest retrieved from reference TRBV9 and TRBJ2-5, is DSGVTQTPKHLITATGQRVTLRCSPRSGDLSVYWYQQSLDQGLQFLIQYYNGEERAKGNILERFSAQQFPDLHSELNLSSLELGDSALYFCASSVGSASGGETQYFGPGTRLLVL.

CDR3 loop: CASSLRAAGGQFF. In DNA, the CDR3 is TGTGCCAGCAGCTTAAGGGCAGCGGGAGGGCAGTTCTTC. The chain couples TRBV7-2 to TRBJ2-1; 9 bases match TRBD2. Unmatched junction bases numbered 5, after V lost 2 bases and J lost 12 bases. Germline-derived CDR1 and CDR2 are SGHTA and FQGNSA. The CDR3 totals 13 residues. Full variable domain (missing parts from reference TRBV7-2 and TRBJ2-1): GAGVSQSPSNKVTEKGKDVELRCDPISGHTALYWYRQSLGQGLEFLIYFQGNSAPDKSGLPSDRFSAERTGGSVSTLTIQRTQQEDSAVYLCASSLRAAGGQFFGPGTRLTVL.

The rearrangement joins TRBV29-1 to TRBJ2-2, with a possible D match to TRBD2 (5 bases). From germline, CDR1 is SQVTM and CDR2 ANQGSEA. Trimming pared 5 bases from V and 1 base from J, leaving 14 bases between. The CDR3 has 15 residues. Here the CDR3 reads CSVLASGVNTGELFF. The CDR3 nucleotides are TGCAGCGTTCTAGCCTCCGGGGTGAACACCGGGGAGCTGTTTTTT.

This clonotype was detected many times. The V gene is TRBV20-1, the J gene TRBJ2-7, with 13 nucleotides matching TRBD2. The germline V gene has CDR1 DFQATT and CDR2 SNEGSKA (reference sequence). V gave up 5 bases and J gave up 3 bases; unmatched junction bases: 4. This CDR3 is built from 14 residues. The CDR3 coding sequence is TGCAGTGCTTTCCGACTAGCGGGAGGCTACGAGCAGTACTTC. It yields the protein CSAFRLAGGYEQYF.

This clonotype was counted ten times or more. The chain carries TRBV7-3 and TRBJ2-1, with 9 bases that match TRBD1. CDR3 size: 15 residues. Trimming cost V 5 bases and J 7 bases; bases outside gene matches: 9. CDR1 SGHTA and CDR2 FQGTGA come from the germline V gene. The CDR3 sequence: CASSPGTGLENEQFF. The DNA for the CDR3 is TGTGCCAGCAGCCCCGGGACAGGGTTAGAGAATGAGCAGTTCTTC.

The V call is TRBV4-3, the J call TRBJ2-3; D not certain. The CDR3 extends over 15 amino acids. The germline V gene encodes CDR1 LGHNA and CDR2 YSLEER. Trimming shortened V by 5 bases and J by 1 base, and 13 bases separated the two germline ends. For the CDR3, the DNA is TGCGCCAGCAGCTACGCGGCCGGACGCACAGATACGCAGTATTTT. Its translation is CASSYAAGRTDTQYF.

In its sample, this clonotype was seen a few times. The rearrangement links TRBV9 to TRBJ2-7; D is undetermined. CDR3 length equals 14 residues. V lost 6 bases, J lost 0 bases, and 13 bases lay in between. The V gene's germline CDR1 is SGDLS and CDR2 YYNGEE. CDR3: CASNSGGSSYEQYF. The CDR3 region has the DNA TGTGCCAGCAATTCCGGCGGAAGCTCCTACGAGCAGTACTTC.

This clonotype turned up a few times. The chain uses TRBV20-1 and TRBJ1-1; tentative D call: TRBD1 (6 bases). Trimming stripped 6 bases from V and 0 bases from J, with 14 bases between. Looked up from germline, CDR1 is DFQATT and CDR2 is SNEGSKA (reference sequence). The CDR3 is made up of 14 amino acids. The DNA of the CDR3 is TGCAGTGCGAACGAACAGGGAATGAACACTGAAGCTTTCTTT. Its translation: CSANEQGMNTEAFF.

V and J are TRBV21-1 and TRBJ2-1; the table's D call, TRBD2, has no DNA check behind it. TRBV21-1 is a documented pseudogene. CDR3 length: 20 amino acids. Written as DNA, the CDR3 is TGTGCCAGCAGCATGGGACTTTGTAGCGGGCTCACTAGCTCCTACAATGAGCAGTTCTTC. This sequence encodes CASSMGLCSGLTSSYNEQFF.

The gene calls are TRBV5-6 and TRBJ2-1, with TRBD1 identical over 9 bases. CDR1 and CDR2 (germline): SGHDT, YYEEEE. The length of the CDR3 is 15 residues. Trimming cost V 4 bases and J 10 bases; bases outside gene matches: 12. The CDR3 coding sequence is TGTGCCAGCAGCCCATGGACAGGGGATCAAAGGGAGCAGTTCTTC. Translating gives CASSPWTGDQREQFF. The whole variable domain, filled in from reference TRBV5-6 and TRBJ2-1, reads DAGVTQSPTHLIKTRGQQVTLRCSPKSGHDTVSWYQQALGQGPQFIFQYYEEEERQRGNFPDRFSGHQFPNYSSELNVNALLLGDSALYLCASSPWTGDQREQFFGPGTRLTVL.

This clonotype was counted a few times. The rearrangement uses TRBV7-2 and TRBJ2-2, with D perhaps given as TRBD1 or TRBD2 (6 bases each). V was cut by 1 base and J by 3 bases, with 12 bases left in between. Germline loops: CDR1 SGHTA, CDR2 FQGNSA. This CDR3 has 16 residues. The CDR3 here is CASSLVPGAYTGELFF. Here the CDR3 DNA reads TGTGCCAGCAGCTTAGTTCCGGGGGCGTACACCGGGGAGCTGTTTTTT.

The V gene is TRBV5-5, the J gene TRBJ2-3, with no clear D. V lost 1 base and J lost 2, with 11 bases in between. Germline V gene data show CDR1 as SGHKS and CDR2 as YYEKEE (reference sequence). This CDR3 is 15 amino acids long. The CDR3 DNA reads TGTGCCAGCAGCTTGTTTGTGGGGAACACAGATACGCAGTATTTT. Its translation: CASSLFVGNTDTQYF.

V usage is TRBV20-1 and J usage is TRBJ2-7; either TRBD1 or TRBD2 may supply D (5 bases each). The CDR3 loop spans 13 amino acids. Trimming removed 3 bases from V and 0 bases from J, with 9 bases in between. Germline CDR1 reads DFQATT; CDR2 reads SNEGSKA (reference sequence). The CDR3 coding sequence is TGCAGTGCTAGTAGGGACCCCTCCTACGAGCAGTACTTC. Protein: CSASRDPSYEQYF.

This clonotype turned up a few times. The chain recombines TRBV7-9 with TRBJ1-1; 7 bases match TRBD1. The junction had 4 bases not matched to a gene; V was cut back by 5 bases and J by 7 bases. Germline V gives CDR1 SEHNR, CDR2 FQNEAQ (reference sequence). This CDR3 is built from 12 residues. The chain's CDR3 is CASSNRQGEAFF. Written as DNA, the CDR3 is TGTGCCAGCAGCAACCGACAGGGTGAAGCTTTCTTT.

This chain links TRBV7-2 with TRBJ1-2, with TRBD1 as a possible D gene (6 bases). V was clipped by 5 bases and J by 7 bases, with 17 bases between them. This CDR3 spans 14 amino acids. From germline, CDR1 is SGHTA and CDR2 FQGNSA. The CDR3 here is CASSPTLRGAGYTF. The CDR3 DNA sequence: TGTGCCAGCAGCCCCACCCTCCGGGGGGCTGGCTACACCTTC.

The chain recombines TRBV5-1 with TRBJ2-2; possible D gene TRBD1, 5 bases. The CDR3 sequence is 12 residues long. V shed 4 bases and J shed 7 bases, with 8 bases lying between them. Germline loops: CDR1 SGHRS, CDR2 YFSETQ. CDR3: CASSITGGELFF. CDR3 bases: TGCGCCAGCAGCATTACAGGCGGGGAGCTGTTTTTT.

This chain uses TRBV6-1 with TRBJ2-7, with D possibly being TRBD1 or TRBD2 (6 bases each). Germline V lookup: CDR1 MNHNS, CDR2 SASEGT. V gave up 5 bases and J gave up 1 base, with 18 bases separating them. The CDR3 contains 16 residues. CDR3 loop: CASSRARQGTSYEQYF. The CDR3 nucleotides are TGTGCCAGCAGTCGCGCCCGGCAGGGGACTTCCTACGAGCAGTACTTC.

This clonotype turned up a few times. The chain recombines TRBV4-2 with TRBJ2-6, with a weak D call TRBD1 (5 bases). CDR1 LGHNA and CDR2 YNFKEQ come from the germline V gene. The ends were cut back, 8 bases at V and 2 bases at J, with 25 bases in the middle. This CDR3 has 19 amino acids. This CDR3 reads CASSQSGAVGHPGANVLTF. The CDR3 DNA follows: TGTGCCAGCTCCCAAAGTGGGGCTGTAGGCCACCCTGGGGCCAACGTCCTGACTTTC.

This clonotype has a handful of counts. The chain joins TRBV5-1 to TRBJ2-5, with 13 bases lining up with TRBD2. With V trimmed by 7 bases and J by 2 bases, 5 bases remained unmatched. Germline assignment: CDR1 SGHRS and CDR2 YFSETQ. The CDR3 covers 15 residues. In DNA, the CDR3 is TGCGCCAGCGAACCGGGACTAGCGGGGCAAGAGACCCAGTACTTC. This encodes CASEPGLAGQETQYF.

The chain couples TRBV29-1 to TRBJ2-3; 12 bases align to TRBD1. CDR1 and CDR2 from the germline V gene are SQVTM and ANQGSEA. This CDR3 is 14 amino acids long. The V gene end was trimmed by 6 bases and the J gene end by 3 bases; junction bases not matched to a gene: 4. The CDR3 here is CSVGDRGRTDTQYF. CDR3 coding DNA: TGCAGCGTGGGGGACAGGGGGCGGACAGATACGCAGTATTTT.

This clonotype has ten or more counts. This chain connects TRBV21-1 to TRBJ1-3; the DNA was not compared with TRBD1, the D call given in the table. TRBV21-1 is a recognized pseudogene. This CDR3 is built from 14 residues. This CDR3 reads CARGSSETGNTIYF. The CDR3 DNA reads as TGTGCCCGGGGGTCATCCGAAACTGGAAACACCATATATTTT.

This chain links TRBV20-1 with TRBJ2-7; 8 bases agree with TRBD2. The germline gives CDR1 DFQATT, CDR2 SNEGSKA (reference sequence). CDR3 size: 15 residues. The ends lost 3 bases at V and 3 bases at J; junction bases unmatched: 10. CDR3 residues: CSARPGGRLSYEQYF. The CDR3 nucleotides read TGCAGTGCTAGGCCGGGGGGGCGGCTGAGCTACGAGCAGTACTTC.